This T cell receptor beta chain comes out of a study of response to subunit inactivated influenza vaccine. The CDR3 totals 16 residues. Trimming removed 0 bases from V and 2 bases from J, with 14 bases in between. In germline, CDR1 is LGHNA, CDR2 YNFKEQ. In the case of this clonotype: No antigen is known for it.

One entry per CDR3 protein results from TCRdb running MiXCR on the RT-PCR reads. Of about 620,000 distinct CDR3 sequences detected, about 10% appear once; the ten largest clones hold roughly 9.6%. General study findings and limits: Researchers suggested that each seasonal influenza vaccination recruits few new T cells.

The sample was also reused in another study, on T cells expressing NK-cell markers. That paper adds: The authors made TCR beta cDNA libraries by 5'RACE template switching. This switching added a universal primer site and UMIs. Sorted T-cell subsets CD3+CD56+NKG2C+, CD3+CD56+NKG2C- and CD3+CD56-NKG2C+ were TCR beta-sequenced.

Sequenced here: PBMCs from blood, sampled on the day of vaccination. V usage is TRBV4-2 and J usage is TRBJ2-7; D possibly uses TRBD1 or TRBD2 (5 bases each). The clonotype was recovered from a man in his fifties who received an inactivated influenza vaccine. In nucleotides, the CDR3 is TGTGCCAGCAGCCAAGATCGGGACCTTTGGACCTACGAGCAGTACTTC. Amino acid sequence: CASSQDRDLWTYEQYF.